What follows describes a single T cell receptor (beta chain). What it recognizes is unknown. CDR3 length: 15 amino acids. Germline assignment: CDR1 MDHEN and CDR2 SYDVKM. The junction had 7 bases not matched to a gene; V was cut back by 7 bases and J by 3 bases. Cells designated naive CD8 were CD45RO-negative and were positively selected for CCR7, with terminally differentiated effector memory CD45RA+ cells excluded. Method: immunoSEQ multiplex PCR; TCRdb's copy keeps in-frame clones and lacks some. The top ten clones hold under 2% of a sample with about 2.1 million clones, roughly 91% of them seen once. This specimen comes from a study of shared clonotypes between healthy human individuals. Study-wide background: Each donor had three CD4 naive, three CD4 memory, two CD8 naive and one CD8 memory plate. Overall study results and limits: Among non-shared clonotypes, generation probabilities were lower than among those shared by all four donors.

V and J are TRBV28 and TRBJ2-1; 9 bases map to TRBD1. This receptor was obtained from a man in his late teens or twenties in good health. Some clones in this sample may be carry-over from other donors' samples. The specimen was naive CD8+ T cells from PBMCs. This chain's CDR3 is CASNRQGVVYNEQFF. CDR3 nucleotides: TGTGCCAGCAACCGACAGGGGGTCGTCTACAATGAGCAGTTCTTC.